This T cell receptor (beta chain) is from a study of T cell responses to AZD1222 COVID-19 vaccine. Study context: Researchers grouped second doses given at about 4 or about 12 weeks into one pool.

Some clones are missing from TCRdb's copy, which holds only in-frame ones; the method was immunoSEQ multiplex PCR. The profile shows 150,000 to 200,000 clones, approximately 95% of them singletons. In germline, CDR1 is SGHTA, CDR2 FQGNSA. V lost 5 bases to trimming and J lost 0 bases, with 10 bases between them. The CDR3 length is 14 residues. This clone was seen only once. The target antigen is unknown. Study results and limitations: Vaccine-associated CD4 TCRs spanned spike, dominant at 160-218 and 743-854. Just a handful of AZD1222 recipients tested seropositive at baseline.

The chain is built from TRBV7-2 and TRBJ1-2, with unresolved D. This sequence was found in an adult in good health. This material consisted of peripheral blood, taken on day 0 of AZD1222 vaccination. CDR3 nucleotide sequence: TGTGCCAGCAGCCCGGACCCGTCTAACTATGGCTACACCTTC. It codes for CASSPDPSNYGYTF.